The entry below describes one TCR beta chain. Its specificity is unknown. The PCR ran on 60 Vbeta and 13 Jbeta primers. Only in-frame clones appear in the TCRdb table, and some are missing; sequencing was by immunoSEQ multiplex PCR. The sample holds tens of thousands of clones, approximately 79% seen once. The sample originates from a study of cytomegalovirus exposure and HLA in healthy donors. General study findings and limits: Across all donors, roughly uniform sequencing depth was an assumption of the presence/absence analyses. In a later analysis, at a false discovery rate of 0.05, under 20,000 TCR beta sequences matched HLA alleles. In a later analysis, parvovirus B19, influenza, CMV and Epstein-Barr virus appeared linked to several top co-occurrence clusters.

Nominally healthy donors were sampled, though unrecorded immune exposures were likely. This clonotype originated in a man aged 30 to 45 in good health and CMV-seronegative. Sample: PBMCs.

The CDR3 bases are TGTGCCAGCAGGCTGACAGGGGTTAATCAGCCCCAGCATTTT. Translating it yields CASRLTGVNQPQHF. This chain joins TRBV27 and TRBJ1-5; TRBD1 matches at 8 bases. The length of the CDR3 is 14 residues. Trimming removed 6 bases from V and 4 bases from J; junction bases left unmatched: 5. CDR1 and CDR2 (germline): MNHEY, SMNVEV (reference sequence).